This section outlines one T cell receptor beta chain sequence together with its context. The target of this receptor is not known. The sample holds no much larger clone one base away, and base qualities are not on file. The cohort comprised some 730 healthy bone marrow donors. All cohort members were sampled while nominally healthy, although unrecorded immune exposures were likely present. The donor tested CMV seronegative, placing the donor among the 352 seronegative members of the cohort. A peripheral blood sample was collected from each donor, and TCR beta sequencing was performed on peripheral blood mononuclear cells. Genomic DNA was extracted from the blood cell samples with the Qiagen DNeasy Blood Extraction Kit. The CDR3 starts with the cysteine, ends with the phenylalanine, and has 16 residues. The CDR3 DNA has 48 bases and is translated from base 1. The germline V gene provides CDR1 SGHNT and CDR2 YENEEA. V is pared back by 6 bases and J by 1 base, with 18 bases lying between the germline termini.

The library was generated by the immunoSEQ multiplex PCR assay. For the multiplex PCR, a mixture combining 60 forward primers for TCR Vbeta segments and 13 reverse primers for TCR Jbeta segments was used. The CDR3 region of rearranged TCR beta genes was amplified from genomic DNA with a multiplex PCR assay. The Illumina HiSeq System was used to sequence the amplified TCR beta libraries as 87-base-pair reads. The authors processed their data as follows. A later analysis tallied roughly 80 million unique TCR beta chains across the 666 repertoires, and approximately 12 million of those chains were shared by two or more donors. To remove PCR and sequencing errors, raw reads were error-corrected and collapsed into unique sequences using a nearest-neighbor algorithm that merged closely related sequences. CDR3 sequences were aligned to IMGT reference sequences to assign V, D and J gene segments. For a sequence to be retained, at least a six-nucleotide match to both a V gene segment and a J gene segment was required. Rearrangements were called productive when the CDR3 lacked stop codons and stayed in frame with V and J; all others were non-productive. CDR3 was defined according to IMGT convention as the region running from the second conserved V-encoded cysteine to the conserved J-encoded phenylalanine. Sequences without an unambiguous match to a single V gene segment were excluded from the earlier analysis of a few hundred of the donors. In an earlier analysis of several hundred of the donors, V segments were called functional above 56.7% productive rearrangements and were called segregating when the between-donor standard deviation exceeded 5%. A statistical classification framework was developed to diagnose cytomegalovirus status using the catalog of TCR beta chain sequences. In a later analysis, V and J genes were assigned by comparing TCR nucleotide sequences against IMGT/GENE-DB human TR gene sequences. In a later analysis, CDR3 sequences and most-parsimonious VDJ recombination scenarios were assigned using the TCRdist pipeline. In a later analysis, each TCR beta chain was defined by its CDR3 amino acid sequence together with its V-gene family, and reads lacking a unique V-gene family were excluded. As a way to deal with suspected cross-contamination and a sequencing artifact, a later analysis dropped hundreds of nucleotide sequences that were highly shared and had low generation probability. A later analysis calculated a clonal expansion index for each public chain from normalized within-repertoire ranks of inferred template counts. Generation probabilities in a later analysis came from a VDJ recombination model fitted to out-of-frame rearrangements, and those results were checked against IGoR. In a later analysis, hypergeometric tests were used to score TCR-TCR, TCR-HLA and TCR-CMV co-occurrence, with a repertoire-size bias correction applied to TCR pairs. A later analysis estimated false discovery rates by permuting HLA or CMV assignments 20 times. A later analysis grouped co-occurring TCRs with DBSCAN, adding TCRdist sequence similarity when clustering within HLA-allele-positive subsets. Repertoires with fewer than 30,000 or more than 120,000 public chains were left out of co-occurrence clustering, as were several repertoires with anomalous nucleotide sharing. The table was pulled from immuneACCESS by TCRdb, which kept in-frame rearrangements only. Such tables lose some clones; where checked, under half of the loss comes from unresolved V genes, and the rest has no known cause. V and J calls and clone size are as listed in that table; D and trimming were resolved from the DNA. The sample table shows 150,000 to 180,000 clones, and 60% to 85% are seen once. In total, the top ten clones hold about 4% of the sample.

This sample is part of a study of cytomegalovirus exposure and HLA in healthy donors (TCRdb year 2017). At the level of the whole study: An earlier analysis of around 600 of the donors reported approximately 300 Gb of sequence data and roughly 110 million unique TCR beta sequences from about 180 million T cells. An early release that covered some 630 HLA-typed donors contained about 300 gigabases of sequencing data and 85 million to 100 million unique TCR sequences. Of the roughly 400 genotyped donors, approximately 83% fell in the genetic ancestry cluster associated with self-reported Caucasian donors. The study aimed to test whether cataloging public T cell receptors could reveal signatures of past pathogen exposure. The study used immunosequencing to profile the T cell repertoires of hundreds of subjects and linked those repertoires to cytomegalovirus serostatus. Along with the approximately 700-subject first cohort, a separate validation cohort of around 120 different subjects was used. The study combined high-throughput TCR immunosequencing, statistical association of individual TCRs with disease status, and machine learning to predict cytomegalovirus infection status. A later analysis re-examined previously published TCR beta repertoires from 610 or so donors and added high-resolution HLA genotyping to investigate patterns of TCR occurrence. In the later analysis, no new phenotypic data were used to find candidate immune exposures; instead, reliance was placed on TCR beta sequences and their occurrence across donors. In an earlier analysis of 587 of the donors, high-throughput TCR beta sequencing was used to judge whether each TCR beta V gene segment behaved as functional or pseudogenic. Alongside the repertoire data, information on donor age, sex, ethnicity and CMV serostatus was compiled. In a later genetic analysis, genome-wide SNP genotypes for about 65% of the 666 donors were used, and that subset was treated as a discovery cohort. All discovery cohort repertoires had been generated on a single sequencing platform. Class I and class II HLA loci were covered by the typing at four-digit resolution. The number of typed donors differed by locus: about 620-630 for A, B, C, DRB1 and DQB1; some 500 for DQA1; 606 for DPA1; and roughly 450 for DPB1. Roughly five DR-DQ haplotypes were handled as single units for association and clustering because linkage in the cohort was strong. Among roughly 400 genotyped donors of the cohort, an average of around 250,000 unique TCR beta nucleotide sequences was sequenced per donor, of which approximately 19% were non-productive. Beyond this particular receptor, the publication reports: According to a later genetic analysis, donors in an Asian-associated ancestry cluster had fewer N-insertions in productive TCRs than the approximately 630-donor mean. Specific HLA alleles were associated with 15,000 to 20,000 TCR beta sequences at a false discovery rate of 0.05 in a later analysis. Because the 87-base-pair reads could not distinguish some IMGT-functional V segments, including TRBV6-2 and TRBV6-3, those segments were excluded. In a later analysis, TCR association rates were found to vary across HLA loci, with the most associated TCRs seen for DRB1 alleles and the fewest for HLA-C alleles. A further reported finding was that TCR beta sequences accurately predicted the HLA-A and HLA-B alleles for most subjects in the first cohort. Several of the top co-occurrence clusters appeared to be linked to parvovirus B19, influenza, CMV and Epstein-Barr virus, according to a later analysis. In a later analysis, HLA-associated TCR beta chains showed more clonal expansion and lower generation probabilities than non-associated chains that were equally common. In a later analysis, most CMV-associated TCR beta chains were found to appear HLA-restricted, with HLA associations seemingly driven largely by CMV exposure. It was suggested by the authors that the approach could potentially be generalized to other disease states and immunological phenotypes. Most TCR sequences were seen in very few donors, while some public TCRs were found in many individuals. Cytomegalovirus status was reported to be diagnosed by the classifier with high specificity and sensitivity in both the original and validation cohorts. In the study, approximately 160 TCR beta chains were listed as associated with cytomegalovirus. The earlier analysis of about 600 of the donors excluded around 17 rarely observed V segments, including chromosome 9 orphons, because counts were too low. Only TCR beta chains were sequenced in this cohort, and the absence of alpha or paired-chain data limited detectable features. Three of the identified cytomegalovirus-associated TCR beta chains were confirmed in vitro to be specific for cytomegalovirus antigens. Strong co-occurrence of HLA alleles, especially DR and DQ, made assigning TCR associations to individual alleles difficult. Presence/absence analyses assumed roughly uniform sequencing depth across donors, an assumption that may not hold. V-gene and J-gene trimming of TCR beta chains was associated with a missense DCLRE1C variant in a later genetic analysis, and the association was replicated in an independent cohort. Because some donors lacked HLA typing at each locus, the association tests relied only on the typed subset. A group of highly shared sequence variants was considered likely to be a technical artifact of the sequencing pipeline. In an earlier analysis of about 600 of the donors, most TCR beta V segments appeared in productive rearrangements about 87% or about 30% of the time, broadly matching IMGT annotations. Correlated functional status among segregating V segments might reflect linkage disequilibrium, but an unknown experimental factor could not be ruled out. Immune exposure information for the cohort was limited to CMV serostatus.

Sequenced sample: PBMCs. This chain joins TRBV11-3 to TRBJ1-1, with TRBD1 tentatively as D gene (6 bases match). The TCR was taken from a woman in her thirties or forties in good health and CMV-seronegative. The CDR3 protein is CASRDRARGGNTEAFF. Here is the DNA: TGTGCCAGCAGAGACCGGGCCAGAGGGGGGAACACTGAAGCTTTCTTT.